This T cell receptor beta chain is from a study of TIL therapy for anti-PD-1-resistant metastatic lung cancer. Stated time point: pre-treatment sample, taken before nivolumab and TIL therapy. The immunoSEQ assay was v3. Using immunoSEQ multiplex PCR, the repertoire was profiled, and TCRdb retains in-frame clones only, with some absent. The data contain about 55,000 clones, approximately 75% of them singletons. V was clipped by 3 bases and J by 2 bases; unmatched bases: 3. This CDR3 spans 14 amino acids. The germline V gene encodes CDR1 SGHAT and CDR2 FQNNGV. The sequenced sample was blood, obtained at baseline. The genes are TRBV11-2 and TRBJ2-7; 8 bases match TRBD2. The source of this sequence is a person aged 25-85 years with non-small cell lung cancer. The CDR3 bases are TGTGCCAGCAGCTTTACCGGGGGGGCCTACGAGCAGTACTTC. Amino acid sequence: CASSFTGGAYEQYF.